Presented here are 16 T cell receptor beta chains from one specimen sequenced in a study of glioma-infiltrating T cells. Amplification of TCR alpha and beta CDR3 regions from RNA used iRepertoire nested multiplex PCR. TCRdb re-analysed the multiplex PCR reads in MiXCR, keeping a single row per CDR3 protein. The data contain around 99,000 distinct CDR3 sequences, less than 30% of them singletons. The sequenced sample was glioma tissue, nonneoplastic brain tissue, or PBMCs (not recorded which). The receptors come from a human donor with low-grade glioma or glioblastoma, undergoing nonglioma brain surgery, or in good health (not recorded which).

This clonotype was recorded a few times. This may arise from a read error, as a much more abundant clone is one base away. The CDR3 loop is CASSPLGQGARSSENTIYF. The CDR3 region has the DNA TGTGCCAGCAGCCCGCTTGGACAGGGGGCGCGATCCTCTGAAAACACCATATATTTT. The chain carries TRBV7-2 and TRBJ1-3, with 11 bases fitting TRBD1. This CDR3 comprises 19 residues. CDR1 and CDR2 from the germline V gene are SGHTA and FQGNSA.

This clonotype has ten or more counts. This sequence joins TRBV28 and TRBJ2-2; D ambiguous. Looked up from germline, CDR1 is MDHEN and CDR2 is SYDVKM. The V end lost 3 bases, the J end lost 2 bases, and 19 bases lay between the germline ends. The CDR3 contains 18 residues. Here the CDR3 reads CASSFRPGRNTNTGELFF. CDR3 bases: TGTGCCAGCAGTTTTCGCCCAGGAAGGAACACCAACACCGGGGAGCTGTTTTTT.

The sample holds many counts of this clonotype. The chain joins TRBV27 to TRBJ1-5, with D perhaps TRBD1 (6 bases). CDR3 length: 17 residues. Trimming left V 4 bases short and J 4 bases short, with 20 bases between. Germline V lookup: CDR1 MNHEY, CDR2 SMNVEV (reference sequence). The CDR3, as DNA: TGTGCCAGCAGTTCTGGACAGCTCATTGGAAGTAATCAGCCCCAGCATTTT. It translates to CASSSGQLIGSNQPQHF.

This clonotype appeared many times. The V call is TRBV27, the J call TRBJ1-2; TRBD1 matches 9 bases. With 5 bases clipped from V and 4 bases from J, the junction kept 5 bases outside the gene matches. Germline CDR1 and CDR2: MNHEY and SMNVEV (reference sequence). This CDR3 spans 14 amino acids. The chain's CDR3 is CASSIQGAPYGYTF. As DNA, the CDR3 is TGTGCCAGCAGTATACAGGGGGCCCCCTATGGCTACACCTTC.

This clonotype was detected many times. V and J are TRBV7-8 and TRBJ2-7; tentative D call: TRBD2 (6 bases). The V gene lost 6 bases and the J gene lost 0 bases, with 15 bases spanning the gap. Germline V gene lookup returns CDR1 SGHVS and CDR2 FQNEAQ. This CDR3 is 15 amino acids long. In DNA form, the CDR3 reads TGTGCCAGCAGTCCTCTAGCGTTGAGCTCCTACGAGCAGTACTTC. Protein: CASSPLALSSYEQYF.

This clonotype has at least ten counts. Germline and junction disagree at one end, which may indicate a read error. The chain is built from TRBV28 and TRBJ2-7; maybe TRBD2 (6 bases). CDR3 size: 13 residues. Per germline, CDR1 MDHEN and CDR2 SYDVKM. This CDR3 is CGIGSTISYEQYF. CDR3 sequence (DNA): TGCGGGATCGGGAGCACTATTTCCTACGAGCAGTACTTC.

As concerns this clonotype: A much larger clone lies one base from this, so it may be a read error. This chain links TRBV29-1 with TRBJ2-5, with D perhaps matching TRBD1 (7 bases). V was pared by 7 bases and J by 7 bases, with 16 bases between. The CDR3 is 12 amino acids. Germline V gives CDR1 SQVTM, CDR2 ANQGSEA. Written as DNA, the CDR3 is TGCAGCGCCGGGGCAGGGGGAGGGACCCAGTACTTC. This sequence encodes CSAGAGGGTQYF.

This clonotype has only one observation. J is TRBJ1-1 and V is TRBV29-1, with a tentative D call TRBD1 (5 bases). The germline CDR1 and CDR2 sequences are SQVTM and ANQGSEA. V shed 1 base and J shed 9 bases, with 12 bases lying between them. This CDR3 spans 12 amino acids. The CDR3 DNA is TGCAGCGTTGAAGGGCAGGGTGTACAAGCTTTCTTT. This gives the protein CSVEGQGVQAFF.

The table lists this clonotype with a few counts. V is TRBV10-3 and J is TRBJ1-1; TRBD1 aligns across 10 bases. The CDR3 consists of 14 residues. The germline V gene has CDR1 ENHRY and CDR2 SYGVKD. The V segment lost 7 bases and the J segment 5 bases; nucleotides outside the gene matches: 7. Written as DNA, the CDR3 is TGTGCCATCAAGTGGGGACAGGGGCAAACTGAAGCTTTCTTT. This codes for CAIKWGQGQTEAFF.

This clonotype showed up many times. The genes are TRBV12-3 or TRBV12-4 and TRBJ2-5, with D possibly being TRBD2 (6 bases). V was cut by 5 bases and J by 3 bases, with 19 bases left in between. This CDR3 comprises 16 residues. The chain's CDR3 is CASSRIRGGNKETQYF. Written as DNA, the CDR3 is TGTGCCAGCAGTCGAATCCGAGGCGGGAACAAAGAGACCCAGTACTTC.

This clonotype showed up many times. The gene calls are TRBV3-1 and TRBJ1-5, with unresolved D. The CDR3 extends over 14 amino acids. With 4 bases removed from V and 8 bases from J, the gap between germline ends came to 15 bases. Germline V CDR1 and CDR2: LGHDT, YNNKEL (reference sequence). The CDR3 spells CASSLSSSKEPQHF. The DNA for the CDR3 is TGTGCCAGCAGCCTCAGTTCCTCGAAGGAGCCCCAGCATTTT. Drawing the rest from reference TRBV3-1 and TRBJ1-5, the complete variable domain is DTAVSQTPKYLVTQMGNDKSIKCEQNLGHDTMYWYKQDSKKFLKIMFSYNNKELIINETVPNRFSPKSPDKAHLNLHINSLELGDSAVYFCASSLSSSKEPQHFGDGTRLSIL.

In the case of this clonotype: A read error may explain this, as a much larger clone is one base away. V usage is TRBV24-1 and J usage is TRBJ2-6; D is uncertain. The CDR3 loop spans 16 amino acids. Deletions cut 4 bases from V and 0 bases from J, with 9 bases between. Germline CDR1 reads KGHDR; CDR2 reads SFDVKD. CDR3 sequence reads: CATSDSTVSGANVLTF. In DNA form, the CDR3 reads TGTGCCACCAGTGACTCCACAGTCTCTGGGGCCAACGTCCTGACTTTC.

The chain joins TRBV29-1 to TRBJ2-7, with 8 nucleotides matching TRBD1. J lost 2 bases, V lost 1 base, and 1 base had no gene match. The CDR3 consists of 13 residues. Germline assignment: CDR1 SQVTM and CDR2 ANQGSEA. CDR3 in amino acids: CSVEAQGAYEQYF. The CDR3 coding sequence is TGCAGCGTTGAAGCACAGGGGGCCTACGAGCAGTACTTC.

There are many counts of this clonotype. The chain is built from TRBV19 and TRBJ2-1, with D possibly TRBD1 on 6 matching bases. There are 16 residues in the CDR3. Germline assignment: CDR1 LNHDA and CDR2 SQIVND (reference sequence). V was pared by 5 bases and J by 8 bases, with 22 bases between. The CDR3 DNA follows: TGTGCCAGTAGTCCACAGGGTTTTGAGCCGCACGATGAGCAGTTCTTC. It is translated as CASSPQGFEPHDEQFF.

Many counts were recorded for this clonotype. The chain couples TRBV15 to TRBJ1-6; D is ambiguous. The V gene's germline CDR1 is LNHNV and CDR2 YYDKDF (reference sequence). The V end lost 1 base, the J end lost 7 bases, and 8 bases lay between the germline ends. This CDR3 region has 14 residues. CDR3 coding DNA: TGTGCCACCAGCAGAGGCTCAGTCAATTCACCCCTCCACTTT. Encoded protein: CATSRGSVNSPLHF.

As for this clonotype: The junction departs from the called germline gene at one end, perhaps through a read error. The chain has TRBV27 and TRBJ2-1; 7 bases map to TRBD2. From germline, CDR1 is MNHEY and CDR2 SMNVEV (reference sequence). This CDR3 contains 15 residues. The CDR3 sequence: CASSLRRRGNNEQSF. Here the CDR3 DNA reads TGTGCCAGCAGTTTAAGGCGGCGGGGGAATAATGAGCAGTCCTTC.